The clone carrying this T cell receptor (beta chain) was detected ten times or more. This entry is derived from a study of CD8 T cells in ankylosing spondylitis. This CDR3 has 14 residues. Germline CDR1 LNHDA, CDR2 SQIVND (reference sequence). The V end was cut by 4 bases, the J end by 3 bases, with 12 bases between. Each CDR3 protein gets one entry after TCRdb re-called the 5' RACE reads with MiXCR. The sample has some 140,000 distinct CDR3 sequences; 10% to 12% are singletons. The receptor was isolated from a female donor with ankylosing spondylitis or in good health (not recorded which). The sample taken for sequencing was blood, either unsorted or a sorted T cell fraction (not recorded which). The V call is TRBV19, the J call TRBJ1-1, with unresolved D. The CDR3 loop is CASSSQPWDTEAFF. CDR3 sequence (DNA): TGTGCCAGTAGTAGCCAACCGTGGGACACTGAAGCTTTCTTT.